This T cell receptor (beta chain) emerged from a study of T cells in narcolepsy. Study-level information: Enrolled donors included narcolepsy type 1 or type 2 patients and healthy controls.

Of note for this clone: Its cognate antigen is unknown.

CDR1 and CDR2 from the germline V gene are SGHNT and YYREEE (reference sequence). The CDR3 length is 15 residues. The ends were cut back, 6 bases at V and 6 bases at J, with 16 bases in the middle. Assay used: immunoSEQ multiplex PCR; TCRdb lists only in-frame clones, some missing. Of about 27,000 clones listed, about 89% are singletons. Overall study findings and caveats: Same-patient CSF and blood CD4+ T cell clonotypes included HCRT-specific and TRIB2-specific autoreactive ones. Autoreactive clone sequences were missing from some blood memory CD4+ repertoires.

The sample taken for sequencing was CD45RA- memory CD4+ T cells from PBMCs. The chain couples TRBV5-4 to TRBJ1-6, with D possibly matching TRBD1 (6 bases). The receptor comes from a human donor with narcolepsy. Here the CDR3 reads CASTLAGVVNSPLHF. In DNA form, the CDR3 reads TGTGCCAGCACCTTAGCAGGGGTAGTTAATTCACCCCTCCACTTT.